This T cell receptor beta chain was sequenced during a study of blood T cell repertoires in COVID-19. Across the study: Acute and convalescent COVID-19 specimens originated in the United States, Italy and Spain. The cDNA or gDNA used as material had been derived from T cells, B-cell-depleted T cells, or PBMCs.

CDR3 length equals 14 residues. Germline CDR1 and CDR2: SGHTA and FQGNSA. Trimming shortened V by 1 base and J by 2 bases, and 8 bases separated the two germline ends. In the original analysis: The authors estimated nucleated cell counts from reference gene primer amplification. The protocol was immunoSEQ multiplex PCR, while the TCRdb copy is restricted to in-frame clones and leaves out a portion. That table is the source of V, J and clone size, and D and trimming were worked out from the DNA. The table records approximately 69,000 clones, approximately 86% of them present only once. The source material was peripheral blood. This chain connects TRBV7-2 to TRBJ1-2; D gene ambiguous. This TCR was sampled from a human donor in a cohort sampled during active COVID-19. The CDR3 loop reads CASSLGQANYGYTF. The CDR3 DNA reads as TGTGCCAGCAGCTTAGGTCAGGCCAACTATGGCTACACCTTC.